This T cell receptor beta chain was recorded in a study of T cells in Graves' hyperthyroidism and ophthalmopathy. This CDR3 comprises 15 residues. Trimming cost V 6 bases and J 0 bases, with 14 bases left between them. CDR1 is MNHNS and CDR2 is SASEGT in the germline V gene. RNA transcripts served as the template for amplifying TCR beta CDR3 regions. The HTBI primer set was used in a first-round RT-PCR of the TCR CDR3. MiXCR was run by TCRdb on the multiplex PCR reads, yielding one entry per CDR3 protein. Of about 210,000 distinct CDR3 sequences in the sample, about 16% were seen once. The receptor was derived from a man aged 35 to 55 with Graves' hyperthyroidism. Sequencing was performed on blood. The gene calls are TRBV6-1 and TRBJ2-5; D gene ambiguous. The CDR3 DNA reads TGTGCCAGCAGCAACAATGCCATGTACCAAGAGACCCAGTACTTC. Encoded protein: CASSNNAMYQETQYF.